These T cell receptor beta chains were read from a single sample in a study of spatial heterogeneity in lung cancer. TCRdb ran MiXCR on the 5' RACE reads and lists one entry per CDR3 protein. Of about 94,000 distinct CDR3 sequences listed, roughly 21% are singletons. Sequenced material: PBMCs, taken at follow-up. These receptors all stem from a male donor with early-stage non-small cell lung cancer. Each CDR3 is given without its conserved first and last residue.

j_call,v_call,cdr3_aa
TRBJ2-7,TRBV20-1,SARDSRLAGALGNEQY
TRBJ1-5,TRBV4-1,ASSPPGIGNQPQH
TRBJ1-3,TRBV3-1,ASSQLPGQAYSGNTIY
TRBJ2-7,TRBV20-1,SALPTLSYEQY
TRBJ2-1,TRBV5-6,ASSEWTDVHNEQF
TRBJ2-7,TRBV6-6,ASSRIAGGSYEQY
TRBJ1-1,TRBV12-3/TRBV12-4,ASSSSGGEKHMNTEAF
TRBJ1-2,TRBV19,ASSIDQGINLESGYT
TRBJ1-2,TRBV9,ASSVVRTGTGDSGYT
TRBJ1-1,TRBV20-1,SARDRGNTEAF
TRBJ2-2,TRBV7-2,ASLSRANTGELF
TRBJ2-5,TRBV20-1,SALSTASRFRETQY
TRBJ1-1,TRBV5-1,ASSLGQDNTEAF
TRBJ2-5,TRBV20-1,SARPSGRETQY
TRBJ2-3,TRBV7-2,ASSSPAGGPADTQY
TRBJ1-5,TRBV6-5,ASSYWLLKNSNQPQH
TRBJ1-5,TRBV29-1,SAQLGQPGQPQH